This note documents a single T cell receptor (beta chain) sequence. Its matching antigen is unknown. Both 60 Vbeta primers and 13 Jbeta primers went into the PCR. Generated by immunoSEQ multiplex PCR, the TCRdb table keeps only in-frame clones and is missing some. The sample table includes fewer than 85,000 clones. The sample comes from a study of cytomegalovirus exposure and HLA in healthy donors. Trimming took off 3 bases at V and 3 bases at J, with 10 bases between the two ends. Germline-derived CDR1 and CDR2 are SGDLS and YYNGEE. The CDR3 has 14 residues. Study conclusions and caveats: Per published accounts, TCR beta sequences correctly predicted the HLA-A and HLA-B alleles of most subjects. The classifier was said to identify cytomegalovirus status with high specificity and sensitivity.

The specimen was PBMCs. The J gene is TRBJ1-5, the V gene TRBV9; no reliable D call. The sequence derives from a man aged 50 or older in good health and CMV-seropositive. CDR3 in amino acids: CASSGTADNQPQHF. The CDR3 DNA reads as TGTGCCAGCAGCGGAACAGCAGACAATCAGCCCCAGCATTTT.